The 27 T cell receptor beta chains reported below all come from one sample, sequenced in a study of metastatic and nonmetastatic thyroid tumors. TCRdb used MiXCR to call clones anew from the PCR reads. The repertoire holds fewer than 35,000 clones, with under 30% as singletons. Ahead of thyroid surgery, no patient had received treatment of any kind. The source material was blood. The receptors come from a female donor with papillary thyroid cancer or a benign thyroid nodule (not recorded which). Some clones in this sample may be carry-over from other donors' samples.

With regard to this clone: Other DNA sequences in this sample translate to the same CDR3. CDR3 DNA sequence: TGTGCCAGCAGCTTAGGGGGCGGCTATGGCTACACCTTC. Translating it yields CASSLGGGYGYTF. The chain recombines TRBV11-2 with TRBJ1-2; a weak D match, TRBD1 (5 bases). The CDR3 length is 13 residues. Germline CDR1 is SGHAT and CDR2 is FQNNGV. V was trimmed by 1 base and J by 4 bases, leaving 7 bases between them.

This clone is medium-sized in the sample. V gene TRBV19 combines with J gene TRBJ1-6, with TRBD1 as a possible D gene (6 bases). Germline assignment: CDR1 LNHDA and CDR2 SQIVND (reference sequence). The germline V and J ends were trimmed by 4 bases and 8 bases, with 21 bases remaining between them. This CDR3 has 17 amino acids. The CDR3 here is CASSTGRGAAWDSPLHF. CDR3 nucleotide sequence: TGTGCCAGTAGTACCGGCCGGGGGGCCGCTTGGGATTCACCCCTCCACTTT.

This clone was detected only a few times. The chain employs TRBV6-6 and TRBJ2-3, with D unresolved. The CDR3 covers 13 residues. Per germline, CDR1 MNHNY and CDR2 SVGAGI (reference sequence). V dropped 3 bases and J dropped 2 bases, with 6 bases sitting between them. The CDR3 loop is CASSYPPTDTQYF. CDR3 sequence (DNA): TGTGCCAGCAGTTATCCTCCCACAGATACGCAGTATTTT.

This sequence joins TRBV28 and TRBJ1-1; 9 bases align to TRBD1. The CDR3 consists of 17 residues. Germline V gene lookup returns CDR1 MDHEN and CDR2 SYDVKM. With 2 bases clipped from V and 4 bases from J, the junction kept 11 bases outside the gene matches. The CDR3 region is CASSLTTGGGGITEAFF. Written as DNA, the CDR3 is TGTGCCAGCAGTTTAACCACAGGGGGCGGCGGGATCACTGAAGCTTTCTTT. The whole variable domain, remainder taken from reference TRBV28 and TRBJ1-1, is DVKVTQSSRYLVKRTGEKVFLECVQDMDHENMFWYRQDPGLGLRLIYFSYDVKMKEKGDIPEGYSVSREKKERFSLILESASTNQTSMYLCASSLTTGGGGITEAFFGQGTRLTVV.

By sample fraction, this clone is medium-sized. V usage is TRBV28 and J usage is TRBJ2-1; D is possibly TRBD2 (5 bases). CDR3 length: 12 residues. The germline gives CDR1 MDHEN, CDR2 SYDVKM. Trimming pared 2 bases from V and 9 bases from J, leaving 8 bases between. CDR3 in amino acids: CASSLDGGEQFF. The CDR3 nucleotides are TGTGCCAGCAGTTTAGACGGAGGTGAGCAGTTCTTC.

The rearrangement joins TRBV6-5 to TRBJ1-1, with 9 positions matching TRBD1. Trimming took 7 bases from V and 5 from J; bases not matched to a gene: 11. CDR1 and CDR2 from the germline V gene are MNHEY and SVGAGI. This CDR3 spans 15 amino acids. The CDR3 protein is CASINTPGQGTEAFF. CDR3 coding DNA: TGTGCCAGCATTAACACTCCGGGACAGGGTACTGAAGCTTTCTTT.

The rearrangement links TRBV5-1 to TRBJ1-2; 10 bases map to TRBD1. The CDR3 contains 14 residues. The ends lost 5 bases at V and 6 bases at J; junction bases unmatched: 7. Germline V CDR1 and CDR2: SGHRS, YFSETQ. The CDR3 is CASRSGQGSDGYTF. The CDR3 nucleotides read TGCGCCAGCAGGTCGGGACAGGGGAGTGATGGCTACACCTTC.

Turning to this clone: The germline gene is not matched at one end of the junction; a read error may be the cause. V usage is TRBV6-9 and J usage is TRBJ2-3, with D hard to call. This CDR3 has 11 residues. CDR1 is MNHGY and CDR2 is SVAAGI in the germline V gene. CDR3 nucleotides: TGTGCCAGCAGTTCCACGGATACGCGGTATTTT. It yields the protein CASSSTDTRYF.

This clone was counted a few times. The chain combines TRBV2 with TRBJ2-5; TRBD2 matches 7 bases. Germline V lookup: CDR1 SNHLY, CDR2 FYNNEI. The CDR3 has 13 residues. J gave up 5 bases and V 5 bases, and 5 bases lay outside the gene matches. In nucleotides, the CDR3 is TGTGCCAGCAGTAAGGACGGGGGGGAGACCCAGTACTTC. Translating gives CASSKDGGETQYF.

For this clone: In this CDR3 the conserved last residue, phenylalanine or tryptophan, is missing, so a read error is likely. It is unclear where the CDR3 begins or ends on the DNA, so no DNA is shown, and the CDR3 is as TCRdb lists it. CDR3 region: CASSTQPGEQWV. The V and J genes are TRBV28 and TRBJ2-1; TRBD1, the D gene given by the table, was not confirmed from the DNA. Germline lookup yields CDR1 MDHEN and CDR2 SYDVKM. Including both end residues, the CDR3 is 12 amino acids long.

The sample holds a few counts of this clone. This sequence joins TRBV6-1 and TRBJ2-7; 11 nucleotides match TRBD2. With 5 bases clipped from V and 6 bases from J, the junction kept 9 bases outside the gene matches. The CDR3 is 15 amino acids. Germline V gene lookup returns CDR1 MNHNS and CDR2 SASEGT. Here the CDR3 DNA reads TGTGCCAGCAGTCCCATACTAGCGGGAGTCTCCGAGCAGTACTTC. Protein product: CASSPILAGVSEQYF.

The chain is built from TRBV19 and TRBJ1-2, with D possibly matching TRBD1 (5 bases). V was shortened by 7 bases and J by 4 bases, with 13 bases between the two germline ends. CDR1 and CDR2 from the germline V gene are LNHDA and SQIVND (reference sequence). The CDR3 sequence is 13 residues long. Here the CDR3 reads CASTRSRVYGYTF. The CDR3, as DNA: TGTGCCAGTACCCGCTCCAGGGTCTATGGCTACACCTTC.

V and J are TRBV20-1 and TRBJ1-6; 8 bases are a match to TRBD1. Germline CDR1 and CDR2: DFQATT and SNEGSKA (reference sequence). The ends lost 5 bases at V and 5 bases at J; junction bases unmatched: 8. This CDR3 contains 15 residues. The CDR3 sequence is CSAQSGTGDNSPLHF. The CDR3 DNA sequence: TGCAGTGCTCAATCCGGGACAGGCGATAATTCACCCCTCCACTTT.

This clone was seen at least ten times. The V and J genes are TRBV5-4 and TRBJ2-1; D uncertain. This CDR3 has 13 amino acids. The germline V gene has CDR1 SGHNT and CDR2 YYREEE (reference sequence). V was clipped by 0 bases and J by 8 bases, with 9 bases between them. Here the CDR3 DNA reads TGTGCCAGCAGCTTGGTATCGATAGATGAGCAGTTCTTC. Translating gives CASSLVSIDEQFF. The variable domain in full, with the rest retrieved from reference TRBV5-4 and TRBJ2-1, is ETGVTQSPTHLIKTRGQQVTLRCSSQSGHNTVSWYQQALGQGPQFIFQYYREEENGRGNFPPRFSGLQFPNYSSELNVNALELDDSALYLCASSLVSIDEQFFGPGTRLTVL.

As concerns this clone: This may come from a read error, since a much larger clone is one base off. This chain uses TRBV5-4 with TRBJ2-2; D could derive from TRBD1 or TRBD2 (5 bases each). From germline, CDR1 is SGHNT and CDR2 YYREEE (reference sequence). With 9 bases removed from V and 0 bases from J, the gap between germline ends came to 15 bases. This CDR3 region has 15 residues. CDR3 sequence (DNA): TGTGCCACCCTCGGGGCGGGTGCGAACACCGGGGAGCTGTTTTTT. Residues: CATLGAGANTGELFF.

This chain connects TRBV20-1 to TRBJ2-7; 11 bases fit TRBD2. V shed 0 bases and J 6 bases; nucleotides not matched to a gene: 7. CDR1 is DFQATT and CDR2 is SNEGSKA in the germline V gene (reference sequence). This CDR3 is 15 amino acids long. DNA for the CDR3: TGCAGTGCTAGAGATCTGGCTAGCGGGAGGACCGAGCAGTACTTC. This encodes CSARDLASGRTEQYF.

CDR3 coding DNA: TGTGCCACCCTGGTGGGCGGGAGGCGTACAGATACGCAGTATTTT. This sequence encodes CATLVGGRRTDTQYF. The gene calls are TRBV10-3 and TRBJ2-3, with 8 bases identical to TRBD2. The CDR3 totals 15 residues. Germline values: CDR1 ENHRY, CDR2 SYGVKD. The trim removed 10 bases at V and 3 bases at J, leaving 12 bases unmatched.

This clone was observed once. The rearrangement joins TRBV6-4 to TRBJ2-5, with 16 bases identical to TRBD2. The CDR3 spans 19 residues. The V gene end was trimmed by 4 bases and the J gene end by 5 bases; junction bases not matched to a gene: 13. Per germline, CDR1 MRHNA and CDR2 SNTAGT. The CDR3 nucleotides read TGTGCCAGCAGTGGCTGGGGACTAGCGGGAGGGGCCGGTGTCGAGACCCAGTACTTC. As protein: CASSGWGLAGGAGVETQYF.

The V gene is TRBV28, the J gene TRBJ1-1; maybe TRBD1 (5 bases). Trimming pared 8 bases from V and 4 bases from J, leaving 17 bases between. Per germline, CDR1 MDHEN and CDR2 SYDVKM. The CDR3 loop spans 14 amino acids. For the CDR3, the DNA is TGTGCCAGCGGCCGCCAGGCAGGGAGCACTGAAGCTTTCTTT. This codes for CASGRQAGSTEAFF.

This chain joins TRBV20-1 and TRBJ1-4; D perhaps matches TRBD1 (6 bases). Per germline, CDR1 DFQATT and CDR2 SNEGSKA (reference sequence). CDR3 size: 13 residues. V gave up 4 bases and J gave up 5 bases, with 11 bases separating them. CDR3 region: CSAKTGQNEKLFF. The CDR3 DNA sequence: TGCAGTGCTAAGACCGGACAGAATGAAAAACTGTTTTTT.

This clone came up many times. The J gene is TRBJ1-1, the V gene TRBV11-2; tentatively, D is TRBD1 (5 bases). This CDR3 has 15 amino acids. Germline V CDR1 and CDR2: SGHAT, FQNNGV. The V end was cut by 6 bases, the J end by 3 bases, with 17 bases between. CDR3 DNA sequence: TGTGCCAGCAGGTCCCTGGGCGGGGGGTACACTGAAGCTTTCTTT. Translating it yields CASRSLGGGYTEAFF.

The chain has TRBV6-1 and TRBJ1-6; no clear D. V was trimmed by 6 bases and J by 0 bases, leaving 6 bases between them. The CDR3 totals 14 residues. CDR1 and CDR2 (germline): MNHNS, SASEGT. The CDR3 DNA sequence: TGTGCCAGCAGCTGGATCTCCTATAATTCACCCCTCCACTTT. Amino acid sequence: CASSWISYNSPLHF.

This chain uses TRBV19 with TRBJ2-7, with D tentatively TRBD1 (5 bases). Germline V gives CDR1 LNHDA, CDR2 SQIVND (reference sequence). This CDR3 spans 16 amino acids. The V and J ends lost 7 bases and 4 bases respectively, with 23 bases between them. The CDR3 DNA reads TGTGCCAGTACCCCCTCGGGTGGACAAGCGAATTACGAGCAGTACTTC. This translates into CASTPSGGQANYEQYF.

The V gene is TRBV12-3 or TRBV12-4, the J gene TRBJ1-1, with no clear D. The CDR3 contains 13 residues. Between the trimmed V and J ends, which lost 3 bases and 1 base, there was a span of 6 bases. Written as DNA, the CDR3 is TGTGCCAGCAGTTTTGCAGCGAACACTGAAGCTTTCTTT. Translating gives CASSFAANTEAFF.

This clone was seen ten or more times. The chain uses TRBV15 and TRBJ2-3, with TRBD1 identical over 7 bases. The trim removed 5 bases at V and 2 bases at J, leaving 10 bases unmatched. CDR1 and CDR2 (germline): LNHNV, YYDKDF (reference sequence). The CDR3 is 16 residues long. The CDR3 coding sequence is TGTGCCACCAGCCCCCCGGGACAGCATTCCACAGATACGCAGTATTTT. Translating it yields CATSPPGQHSTDTQYF.

This clone was found a few times. The V and J genes are TRBV12-3 or TRBV12-4 and TRBJ2-1; the D gene is possibly TRBD1 (6 bases). Trimming left V 4 bases short and J 9 bases short, with 10 bases between. This CDR3 spans 12 amino acids. This CDR3 is CASSSTQGEQFF. In DNA, the CDR3 is TGTGCCAGCAGTTCGACACAGGGTGAGCAGTTCTTC.

The V and J genes are TRBV20-1 and TRBJ2-7, with 16 nucleotides matching TRBD2. Trimming at V came to 7 bases and at J to 6 bases, leaving 9 bases not matched to a gene. CDR1 is DFQATT, CDR2 SNEGSKA, per germline (reference sequence). CDR3 size: 15 residues. This CDR3 reads CSVAGTSGRAREQYF. The CDR3 DNA reads TGCAGTGTCGCCGGGACTAGCGGGAGGGCACGCGAGCAGTACTTC.